This TCR beta chain was observed in a study of cytomegalovirus exposure and HLA in healthy donors. Study-level results: While the bulk of TCR sequences proved rare, some public TCRs turned up in many donors. The likely origin of a cluster of highly shared sequence variants was a sequencing artifact. Based on reports, TCR beta sequences accurately predicted HLA-A and HLA-B alleles for most subjects.

This PCR relied on a set of 60 Vbeta primers and 13 Jbeta primers. Here immunoSEQ multiplex PCR was the method, and the copy in TCRdb shows in-frame clones only, minus some. The data hold under 150,000 clones, with around 66% observed a single time. This clone turned up a few times. Its antigen remains unknown. Per germline, CDR1 LNHNV and CDR2 YYDKDF (reference sequence). The ends were cut back, 5 bases at V and 5 bases at J, with 15 bases in the middle. This CDR3 comprises 14 residues. The receptor was isolated from a man between 18 and 29 years old in good health and CMV-seropositive. Specimen: PBMCs. The J gene is TRBJ2-5, the V gene TRBV15; D possibly corresponds to TRBD2 (6 bases). CDR3 DNA: TGTGCCACCAGCGCGGGACGCCTAGTGGAGACCCAGTACTTC. It encodes CATSAGRLVETQYF.